A selection of T cell receptor beta chains follows, all from one sample in a study of immune cell composition in non-small cell lung cancer. Repertoires were generated with immunoSEQ multiplex PCR, while TCRdb's copy carries only in-frame clones and drops some. The profile covers nearly 2,500 clones, with more than 75% appearing a single time and approximately 6.4% taken by the ten largest. Sequencing was performed on lung tumor tissue. These receptors came from a human donor with non-small cell lung cancer. CDR3s include the opening cysteine and the closing phenylalanine or tryptophan. The order of the fields is D gene, clone size, J gene, V gene, CDR3 protein, CDR3 DNA. A D gene is named only where the DNA matches it firmly. Size tells how often a clone was seen (once, few, many) or the class of an expanded clone, and some rows leave it out.

>NA|NA|TRBJ1-3|TRBV9
CASSAGQSAGNTIYF
TGTGCCAGCAGCGCAGGACAGAGCGCTGGAAACACCATATATTTT
>NA|NA|TRBJ1-6|TRBV30
CAWRAQVSPLHF
TGTGCCTGGAGGGCGCAGGTCTCACCCCTCCACTTT
>TRBD1|NA|TRBJ1-5|TRBV7-9
CASSPGQGSSQPQHF
TGTGCCAGCAGCCCGGGACAGGGGAGTAGTCAGCCCCAGCATTTT
>NA|NA|TRBJ2-7|TRBV18
CASSPGYRVDINEQYF
TGTGCCAGCTCACCCGGTTACAGGGTTGATATTAACGAGCAGTACTTC
>NA|NA|TRBJ2-7|TRBV5-4
CASSLRGRSYEQYF
TGTGCCAGCAGCCTTAGGGGCCGCTCCTACGAGCAGTACTTC
>NA|NA|TRBJ2-1|TRBV9
CASSVLASDYNEQFF
TGTGCCAGCAGCGTATTGGCTAGCGACTACAATGAGCAGTTCTTC
>NA|NA|TRBJ1-1|TRBV7-3
CASSESWGDRTEAFF
TGTGCCAGCAGCGAAAGTTGGGGGGATCGAACTGAAGCTTTCTTT
>TRBD1|NA|TRBJ1-2|TRBV7-2
CASSLDRGDGYTF
TGTGCCAGCAGCTTAGACAGGGGGGATGGCTACACCTTC
>NA|once|TRBJ2-3|TRBV4-2
CASSQEGNRASTDTQYF
TGTGCCAGCAGCCAAGAAGGAAACAGGGCGAGCACAGATACGCAGTATTTT
>NA|NA|TRBJ1-2|TRBV29-1
CSVGARYGYTF
TGCAGCGTTGGGGCCCGCTATGGCTACACCTTC
>NA|NA|TRBJ1-1|TRBV6-4
CASIRHMNTEAFF
TGTGCCAGCATTCGACACATGAACACTGAAGCTTTCTTT
>NA|NA|TRBJ2-7|TRBV30
CAWRQGLEQYF
TGTGCCTGGAGACAGGGATTAGAGCAGTACTTC
>NA|NA|TRBJ2-5|TRBV5-4
CASSLVGQLETQYF
TGTGCCAGCAGCTTGGTAGGACAGTTGGAGACCCAGTACTTC
>TRBD1|NA|TRBJ1-2|TRBV10-3
CAISGDRVGNYGYTF
TGTGCCATCAGTGGGGACAGGGTAGGGAACTATGGCTACACCTTC
>TRBD1|NA|TRBJ2-2|TRBV7-3
CASSPMGQLNTGELFF
TGTGCCAGCAGCCCTATGGGACAGTTGAACACCGGGGAGCTGTTTTTT
>TRBD1|NA|TRBJ2-2|TRBV7-2
CASSLGQGPYTGELFF
TGTGCCAGCAGCTTAGGACAGGGGCCTTACACCGGGGAGCTGTTTTTT
>TRBD2|once|TRBJ2-1|TRBV7-2
CASRRGLAGTNEQFF
TGTGCCAGCAGACGGGGACTAGCGGGCACGAATGAGCAGTTCTTC
>NA|few|TRBJ2-3|TRBV29-1
CSVAGVGGGTDTQYF
TGCAGCGTCGCCGGGGTGGGCGGAGGCACAGATACGCAGTATTTT
>TRBD2|NA|TRBJ2-1|TRBV9
CASSPGAGVYEQFF
TGTGCCAGCAGCCCGGGAGCGGGAGTTTATGAGCAGTTCTTC
>TRBD1|NA|TRBJ2-1|TRBV5-1
CASSIRQGFEQFF
TGCGCCAGCAGCATCCGACAGGGGTTTGAGCAGTTCTTC
>NA|NA|TRBJ2-1|TRBV11-3
CASSPQDGYNEQFF
TGTGCCAGCAGCCCTCAAGACGGGTACAATGAGCAGTTCTTC
>TRBD1|few|TRBJ1-2|TRBV19
CASSPTGVGIRGYTF
TGTGCCAGTAGCCCGACAGGGGTCGGGATTCGGGGCTACACCTTC
>TRBD1|NA|TRBJ2-7|TRBV19
CASSHNPGQKIEQYF
TGTGCCAGTAGCCACAATCCGGGACAGAAGATCGAGCAGTACTTC
>NA|NA|TRBJ2-3|TRBV9
CASSVAAGDTQYF
TGTGCCAGCAGCGTAGCTGCGGGAGATACGCAGTATTTT
>TRBD2|NA|TRBJ2-1|TRBV5-4
CASSAGLAGQSRQFF
TGTGCCAGCAGCGCAGGACTAGCGGGACAAAGTAGGCAGTTCTTC
>TRBD2|few|TRBJ2-7|TRBV2
CASSPSGGRAHEQYF
TGTGCCAGCAGCCCCTCGGGCGGGAGGGCCCACGAGCAGTACTTC
>TRBD1|once|TRBJ1-1|TRBV9
CASRGDRGTEAFF
TGTGCCAGCAGGGGGGACAGGGGTACTGAAGCTTTCTTT
>NA|NA|TRBJ2-5|TRBV10-3
CAIGAPDIVETQYF
TGTGCCATCGGGGCCCCAGATATTGTGGAGACCCAGTACTTC
>TRBD1|NA|TRBJ1-2|TRBV29-1
CSVESPLQGTIYGYTF
TGCAGCGTTGAAAGCCCACTACAGGGGACCATCTATGGCTACACCTTC
>TRBD1|once|TRBJ1-1|TRBV5-1
CASSLRGQETEAFF
TGCGCCAGCAGCTTGAGGGGGCAAGAAACTGAAGCTTTCTTT
>TRBD1|NA|TRBJ1-4|TRBV5-1
CASSWNPGQLNEKLFF
TGCGCCAGCAGCTGGAACCCGGGACAGCTTAATGAAAAACTGTTTTTT
>NA|NA|TRBJ2-2|TRBV14
CASSQSRLYTGELFF
TGTGCCAGCAGCCAATCGCGGCTCTATACCGGGGAGCTGTTTTTT
>TRBD2|NA|TRBJ2-2|TRBV10-1
CASSESSGGARSGELFF
TGCGCCAGCAGTGAGTCCTCGGGGGGGGCTAGGTCCGGGGAGCTGTTTTTT
>NA|NA|TRBJ1-3|TRBV4-2
CASSQEHSGNTIYF
TGTGCCAGCAGCCAAGAACACTCTGGAAACACCATATATTTT
>NA|NA|TRBJ1-6|TRBV5-1
CASSLTPGQGNSPLHF
TGCGCCAGCAGCTTAACACCGGGACAAGGGAATTCACCCCTCCACTTT
>TRBD2|NA|TRBJ2-3|TRBV25-1
CASSDFVGTSGMGDTQYF
TGTGCCAGCAGTGATTTTGTCGGGACTAGCGGGATGGGGGATACGCAGTATTTT
>NA|NA|TRBJ2-3|TRBV6-5
CASSSDRRYTDTQYF
TGTGCCAGCAGTTCAGACAGGCGATACACAGATACGCAGTATTTT
>TRBD2|NA|TRBJ2-5|TRBV10-3
CAISGTSQETQYF
TGTGCCATCAGTGGGACTAGCCAAGAGACCCAGTACTTC
>TRBD1|few|TRBJ1-1|TRBV2
CASSEGTGRFRVLF
TGTGCCAGCAGTGAGGGGACAGGACGGTTTAGGGTCCTCTTT
>TRBD1|once|TRBJ1-6|TRBV30
CAWRTGGATTNSPLHF
TGTGCCTGGAGGACAGGGGGCGCAACAACCAATTCACCCCTCCACTTT
>NA|NA|TRBJ2-7|TRBV9
CASSVGAGAYEQYF
TGTGCCAGCAGCGTAGGGGCAGGGGCTTACGAGCAGTACTTC
>NA|NA|TRBJ2-4|TRBV11-2
CASSFTTKNIQYF
TGTGCCAGCAGCTTCACAACGAAAAACATTCAGTACTTC
>NA|NA|TRBJ1-1|TRBV28
CASSSPPGNTEAFF
TGTGCCAGCAGTTCCCCTCCGGGGAACACTGAAGCTTTCTTT
>NA|NA|TRBJ2-7|TRBV18
CASSPPSAAGNEQYF
TGTGCCAGCTCACCTCCGTCCGCAGCCGGGAATGAGCAGTACTTC